These 23 T cell receptor beta chains were sequenced from one sample in a study of graft-versus-host responses after intestinal transplantation (dated by TCRdb to the early 2020s). Interpreted using the paper, the time point label stands for: cells obtained before transplantation from donor or recipient. The library was prepared using the immunoSEQ multiplex PCR assay. Imported from immuneACCESS, the table was reduced by TCRdb to in-frame sequences with V and J called. These copies leave out some clones; in studies compared against another copy, an unresolved V gene accounts for under half, and the cause of the remainder is not known. The sample table contains 70,000 or so clones; only one count was recorded for 84% of them. Clones ranked in the top ten supply 0.39% of the sample. Antigens for these TCRs are unknown. The sample here was unstimulated CD4+ T cells sorted from spleen or lymph node cells, taken before transplant. These receptors came from a human donor who was the organ donor for an intestinal transplant.

The V call is TRBV28, the J call TRBJ2-7; 11 bases line up with TRBD2. The germline gives CDR1 MDHEN, CDR2 SYDVKM. This CDR3 has 13 amino acids. The V segment lost 4 bases and the J segment 13 bases; nucleotides outside the gene matches: 9. The chain's CDR3 is CASSSLAGGLYYV. DNA for the CDR3: TGTGCCAGCAGTTCCCTAGCGGGGGGCCTTTATTACGTC.

The V gene is TRBV7-3, the J gene TRBJ1-6; a weak D match, TRBD1 (5 bases). V shed 6 bases and J shed 7 bases, with 13 bases lying between them. Germline V CDR1 and CDR2: SGHTA, FQGTGA. The CDR3 loop spans 14 amino acids. CDR3 protein: CASRSDSLNSPLHF. The CDR3 nucleotides are TGTGCCAGCAGATCAGACAGCCTCAATTCACCCCTCCACTTT. Combining the CDR3 with reference TRBV7-3 and TRBJ1-6 gives the whole variable domain GAGVSQTPSNKVTEKGKYVELRCDPISGHTALYWYRQSLGQGPEFLIYFQGTGAADDSGLPNDRFFAVRPEGSVSTLKIQRTERGDSAVYLCASRSDSLNSPLHFGNGTRLTVT.

In its sample, this clone was seen a few times. The V call is TRBV11-2, the J call TRBJ2-7, with D possibly being TRBD1 (5 bases). The CDR3 is 15 residues long. Trimming took off 0 bases at V and 0 bases at J, with 9 bases between the two ends. Germline V gives CDR1 SGHAT, CDR2 FQNNGV. The CDR3 DNA is TGTGCCAGCAGCTTAGACCCGGACATCTCCTACGAGCAGTACGTC. Translating it yields CASSLDPDISYEQYV.

The chain carries TRBV28 and TRBJ1-2; 7 bases match TRBD1. From germline, CDR1 is MDHEN and CDR2 SYDVKM. This CDR3 has 14 amino acids. With 4 bases clipped from V and 3 bases from J, the junction kept 5 bases outside the gene matches. CDR3 sequence (DNA): TGTGCCAGCAGTTCCGCCGACAGGGACTATGGCTACACCTTC. Translated: CASSSADRDYGYTF.

The chain links TRBV6-6 to TRBJ1-1; D is possibly TRBD1 (6 bases). CDR1 MNHNY and CDR2 SVGAGI come from the germline V gene (reference sequence). Trimming left V 6 bases short and J 2 bases short, with 16 bases between. CDR3 length equals 15 residues. The CDR3 spells CASSQTQGLNTEAFF. For the CDR3, the DNA is TGTGCCAGCAGCCAGACACAGGGCCTCAACACTGAAGCTTTCTTT.

The rearrangement uses TRBV5-1 and TRBJ2-5, with 8 bases lining up with TRBD2. Germline V CDR1 and CDR2: SGHRS, YFSETQ. V was pared by 4 bases and J by 3 bases, with 8 bases of the junction left unmatched. The CDR3 sequence is 15 residues long. Written as DNA, the CDR3 is TGCGCCAGCAGCACGGGCCTACTAGCGGAAGAGACCCAGTACTTC. It yields the protein CASSTGLLAEETQYF.

J is TRBJ2-2 and V is TRBV5-1; maybe TRBD1 (5 bases). The V end lost 0 bases, the J end lost 5 bases, and 17 bases lay between the germline ends. The CDR3 covers 17 residues. Germline assignment: CDR1 SGHRS and CDR2 YFSETQ. CDR3 sequence: CASSLDFGQGWTGELFF. The DNA for the CDR3 is TGCGCCAGCAGCTTGGATTTTGGCCAGGGCTGGACCGGGGAGCTGTTTTTT.

To note about this clone: Germline is not matched at one junction end, which may reflect a read error. The V and J genes are TRBV20-1 and TRBJ2-3; no clear D gene. The CDR3 length is 11 residues. Germline assignment: CDR1 DFQATT and CDR2 SNEGSKA (reference sequence). The CDR3 DNA reads TGTAGTAGTCGGGTAGAGGATACGCAGTATTTT. The encoded protein is CSSRVEDTQYF.

The rearrangement uses TRBV7-2 and TRBJ1-1; 11 bases are a match to TRBD1. In germline, CDR1 is SGHTA, CDR2 FQGNSA. The CDR3 contains 17 residues. V lost 5 bases, J lost 3 bases, and 11 bases stayed unmatched. The CDR3 is CASSPRGTGGLDTEAFF. CDR3 nucleotide sequence: TGTGCCAGCAGCCCGAGGGGGACAGGGGGTCTGGACACTGAAGCTTTCTTT.

The rearrangement uses TRBV28 and TRBJ1-1; no definite D call. CDR1 and CDR2 from the germline V gene are MDHEN and SYDVKM. The CDR3 runs to 17 residues. The V end lost 2 bases, the J end lost 0 bases, and 16 bases lay between the germline ends. Here the CDR3 DNA reads TGTGCCAGCAGTTTAAGGCAGCCACGGGGATTGAACACTGAAGCTTTCTTT. Amino acids: CASSLRQPRGLNTEAFF.

V is TRBV19 and J is TRBJ2-5, with a tentative D call TRBD1 (6 bases). Trimming left V 3 bases short and J 1 base short, with 9 bases between. The CDR3 loop spans 14 amino acids. CDR1 is LNHDA, CDR2 SQIVND, per germline (reference sequence). Written as DNA, the CDR3 is TGTGCCAGTAGTATTACAGGGTTCCAAGAGACCCAGTACTTC. This translates into CASSITGFQETQYF.

The rearrangement joins TRBV23-1 to TRBJ2-2; 9 bases align to TRBD2. TRBV23-1 is placed among ORFs of uncertain function. CDR3 length equals 14 residues. Trimming cost V 3 bases and J 6 bases; bases outside gene matches: 2. The CDR3 here is CASSHPSGAGELFF. In nucleotides, the CDR3 is TGCGCCAGCAGTCATCCTAGCGGGGCCGGGGAGCTGTTTTTT.

V usage is TRBV6-1 and J usage is TRBJ2-5, with 10 bases lining up with TRBD2. V trimming: 2 bases; J trimming: 2 bases; junction bases outside the gene matches: 5. CDR3 length: 16 residues. Germline lookup yields CDR1 MNHNS and CDR2 SASEGT. The CDR3 spells CASSETVAGGQETQYF. Written as DNA, the CDR3 is TGTGCCAGCAGTGAAACGGTAGCGGGAGGTCAAGAGACCCAGTACTTC.

J is TRBJ2-7 and V is TRBV28, with TRBD1 as a possible D gene (5 bases). The CDR3 runs 15 residues. V was clipped by 3 bases and J by 3 bases, with 15 bases between them. From germline, CDR1 is MDHEN and CDR2 SYDVKM. The CDR3 DNA is TGTGCCAGCAGTTTTATTAGGGGAAATCGCTACGAGCAGTACGTC. Protein sequence: CASSFIRGNRYEQYV.

Here the CDR3 reads CASRNGGAVGQPQHF. Written as DNA, the CDR3 is TGTGCCAGCCGGAATGGGGGGGCCGTCGGTCAGCCCCAGCATTTT. The V gene is TRBV6-5, the J gene TRBJ1-5, with a possible D match to TRBD1 (6 bases). The germline V gene has CDR1 MNHEY and CDR2 SVGAGI. The CDR3 is made up of 15 amino acids. Trimming left V 8 bases short and J 6 bases short, with 20 bases between.

The V call is TRBV25-1, the J call TRBJ2-1, with 7 nucleotides matching TRBD1. This CDR3 region has 13 residues. Germline loops: CDR1 MGHDK, CDR2 SYGVNS. The V gene end was trimmed by 6 bases and the J gene end by 16 bases; junction bases not matched to a gene: 15. CDR3 bases: TGTGCCAGCAGGGAAAACCCCGTTGGGACAGTTTTCTTC. It encodes CASRENPVGTVFF.

Note on this clone: This sample also contains other DNA sequences that code for the same CDR3. This sequence joins TRBV18 and TRBJ2-2; D gene ambiguous. Germline CDR1 KGHSH, CDR2 LQKENI. The CDR3 has 14 amino acids. V lost 1 base and J 1 base, leaving 4 bases between the germline ends. This CDR3 is CASSPRQNTGELFF. The CDR3, as DNA: TGTGCCAGCTCACCACGACAGAACACCGGGGAGCTGTTTTTT.

The chain employs TRBV4-1 and TRBJ1-2, with a possible D match to TRBD1 (5 bases). CDR3 length equals 14 residues. CDR1 and CDR2 (germline): MGHRA, YSYEKL. Trimming took off 0 bases at V and 2 bases at J, with 7 bases between the two ends. CDR3 loop: CASSQERGNYGYTF. The CDR3 DNA reads TGCGCCAGCAGCCAAGAAAGGGGAAACTATGGCTACACCTTC.

As concerns this clone: Distinct nucleotide sequences in the sample also encode this CDR3. The gene calls are TRBV7-9 and TRBJ1-6; 8 bases fit TRBD1. This CDR3 has 15 amino acids. Per the germline V gene, CDR1 is SEHNR and CDR2 is FQNEAQ (reference sequence). V trimming: 1 base; J trimming: 7 bases; junction bases outside the gene matches: 3. CDR3 protein: CASSLGGQGNSPLHF. Here the CDR3 DNA reads TGTGCCAGCAGCTTAGGAGGACAGGGAAATTCACCCCTCCACTTT. Supplemented by reference TRBV7-9 and TRBJ1-6, the full variable domain reads DTGVSQNPRHKITKRGQNVTFRCDPISEHNRLYWYRQTLGQGPEFLTYFQNEAQLEKSRLLSDRFSAERPKGSFSTLEIQRTEQGDSAMYLCASSLGGQGNSPLHFGNGTRLTVT.

The chain is built from TRBV4-2 and TRBJ2-3, with TRBD1 as a possible D gene (5 bases). Trimming took off 0 bases at V and 0 bases at J, with 13 bases between the two ends. This CDR3 is built from 17 residues. Germline loops: CDR1 LGHNA, CDR2 YNFKEQ. CDR3: CASSQDGAHPSTDTQYF. The DNA for the CDR3 is TGTGCCAGCAGCCAAGATGGGGCACATCCTAGCACAGATACGCAGTATTTT.

The chain employs TRBV5-1 and TRBJ1-1, with TRBD1 as a possible D gene (5 bases). The CDR3 contains 14 residues. Between the trimmed V and J ends, which lost 0 bases and 1 base, there was a span of 7 bases. Per the germline V gene, CDR1 is SGHRS and CDR2 is YFSETQ. The CDR3 spells CASSLGTGNTEAFF. CDR3 coding DNA: TGCGCCAGCAGCTTGGGTACAGGGAACACTGAAGCTTTCTTT.

This chain uses TRBV25-1 with TRBJ2-6, with D perhaps TRBD1 (5 bases). The V end lost 4 bases, the J end lost 1 base, and 17 bases lay between the germline ends. The CDR3 contains 18 residues. The germline V gene has CDR1 MGHDK and CDR2 SYGVNS. The CDR3 coding sequence is TGTGCCAGCAGTGCCTCCCAAAGGGGTTTATCTGGGGCCAACGTCCTGACTTTC. Amino acids: CASSASQRGLSGANVLTF.

This chain joins TRBV29-1 and TRBJ2-5, with a possible D match to TRBD1 (6 bases). This CDR3 is 13 amino acids long. Trimming shortened V by 5 bases and J by 1 base, and 11 bases separated the two germline ends. Looked up from germline, CDR1 is SQVTM and CDR2 is ANQGSEA. The DNA of the CDR3 is TGCAGCGTTATCGGACAGTTCCAAGAGACCCAGTACTTC. Protein sequence: CSVIGQFQETQYF.